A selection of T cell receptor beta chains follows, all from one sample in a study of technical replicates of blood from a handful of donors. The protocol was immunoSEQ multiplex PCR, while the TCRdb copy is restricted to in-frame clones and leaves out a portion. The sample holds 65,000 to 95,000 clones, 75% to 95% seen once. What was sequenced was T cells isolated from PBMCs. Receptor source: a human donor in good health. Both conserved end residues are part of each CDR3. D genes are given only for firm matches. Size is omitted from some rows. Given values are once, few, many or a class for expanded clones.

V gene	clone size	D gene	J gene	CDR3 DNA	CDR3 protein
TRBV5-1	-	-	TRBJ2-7	TGCGCCAGCAGCTTGGGACCTACTCGAGGGGGAACGGGCTCCTACGAGCAGTACTTC	CASSLGPTRGGTGSYEQYF
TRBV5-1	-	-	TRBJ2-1	TGCGCCAGCAGCTTGGCTCAGGAGCAGTTCTTC	CASSLAQEQFF
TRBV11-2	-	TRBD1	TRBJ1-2	TGTGCCAGCAGCACGACAGGGCCCTATGGCTACACCTTC	CASSTTGPYGYTF
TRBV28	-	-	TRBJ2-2	TGTGCCAGCAGTTTTTTTACCTTGGGCTCAAACACCGGGGAGCTGTTTTTT	CASSFFTLGSNTGELFF
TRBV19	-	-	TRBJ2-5	TGTGCCAGTAAGGACACCAACCAAGAGACCCAGTACTTC	CASKDTNQETQYF
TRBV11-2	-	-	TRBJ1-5	TGTGCCAGCAGCTTAGTTTCAGGGGCCAATCAGCCCCAGCATTTT	CASSLVSGANQPQHF
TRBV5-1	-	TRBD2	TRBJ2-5	TGCGCCAGCAGCCCAGCGGGACAAGAGACCCAGTACTTC	CASSPAGQETQYF
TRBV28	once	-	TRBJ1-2	TGTGCCAGCAGTTTTCCCCGACAGTACTATGGCTACACCTTC	CASSFPRQYYGYTF
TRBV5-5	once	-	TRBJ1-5	TGTGCCAGCAGCTTTCAGGGAGGAAATCAGCCCCAGCATTTT	CASSFQGGNQPQHF
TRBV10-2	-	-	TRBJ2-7	TGCGCCAGCAGTAAGGACCTCACGGACACCTACGAGCAGTACTTC	CASSKDLTDTYEQYF
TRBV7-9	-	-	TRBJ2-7	TGTGCCAGCAGCTTAGCGACACAGGGCTACGAGCAGTACTTC	CASSLATQGYEQYF
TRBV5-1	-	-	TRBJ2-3	TGCGCCAGCAGCAAAAGGGACTCCTTGAATGTAGGCACGCAGTATTTT	CASSKRDSLNVGTQYF
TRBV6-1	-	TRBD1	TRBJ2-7	TGTGCCAGCAGTGAATTCCCCGCGACGGGACAGGGGGTAGCCTACGAGCAGTACTTC	CASSEFPATGQGVAYEQYF
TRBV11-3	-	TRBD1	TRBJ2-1	TGTGCCAGCACCATAAGGGAACAGGGGGGGCAGTTCTTC	CASTIREQGGQFF
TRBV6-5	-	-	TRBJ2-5	TGTGCCAGTTTTTCGGGAGTAGAGACCCAGTACTTC	CASFSGVETQYF
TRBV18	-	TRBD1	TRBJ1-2	TGTGCCAGCTCACCCAAAACAGGGGAACCTAACTATGGCTACACCTTC	CASSPKTGEPNYGYTF
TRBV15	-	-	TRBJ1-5	TGTGCCACCAGCAGAACAAATCAGCCCCAGCATTTT	CATSRTNQPQHF
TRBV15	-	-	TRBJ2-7	TGTGCCACCAGCAGAGATCCCTCCGGTCGTGTGGACGAGCAGTACTTC	CATSRDPSGRVDEQYF
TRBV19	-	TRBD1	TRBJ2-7	TGTGCCAGTAGTTCCGGCAGGGGGCCCTACGAGCAGTACTTC	CASSSGRGPYEQYF
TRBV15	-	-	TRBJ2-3	TGTGCCACCGCAAGGGACATCACAGATACGCAGTATTTT	CATARDITDTQYF
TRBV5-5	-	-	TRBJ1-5	TGTGCCAGCAGCTTGGACAGAAGCAATCAGCCCCAGCATTTT	CASSLDRSNQPQHF
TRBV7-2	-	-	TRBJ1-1	TGTGCCAGCAGCTTCCGCGGCTCTGAAGCTTTCTTT	CASSFRGSEAFF
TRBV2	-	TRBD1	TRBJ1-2	TGTGCCAGCAGTAAGGGGGCTCGTGGTGGCTACACCTTC	CASSKGARGGYTF
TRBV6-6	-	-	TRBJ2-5	TGTGCCAGCAGTTATGCCGGGACCCAGTACTTC	CASSYAGTQYF
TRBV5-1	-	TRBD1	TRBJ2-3	TGCGCCAGCAGCGTGACGGGACAGTTCACAGATACGCAGTATTTT	CASSVTGQFTDTQYF
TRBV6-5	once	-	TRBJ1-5	TGTGCCAGCAGTTACTACGCAGGGGAAAATCAGCCCCAGCATTTT	CASSYYAGENQPQHF
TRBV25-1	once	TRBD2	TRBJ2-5	TGTGCCAGCAGTGCCGGGACTAGCGTCGTTGAGACCCAGTACTTC	CASSAGTSVVETQYF
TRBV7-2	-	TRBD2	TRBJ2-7	TGTGCCAGCAGCTCCCCGGGAGGGCCCTCCTACGAGCAGTACTTC	CASSSPGGPSYEQYF
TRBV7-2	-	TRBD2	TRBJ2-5	TGTGCCAGCAGCCAGAGTAAGCGGGGCGGAGCCCAGTACTTC	CASSQSKRGGAQYF
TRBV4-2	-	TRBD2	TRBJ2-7	TGTGCCAGCAGCCAAGAATATAGGACTAGCGGTCTCGAGCAGTACTTC	CASSQEYRTSGLEQYF
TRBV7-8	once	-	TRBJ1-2	TGTGCCAGCAGCCCCGAAGCAGGGGTCCCCTATAACTATGGCTACACCTTC	CASSPEAGVPYNYGYTF
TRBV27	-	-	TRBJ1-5	TGTGCCAGCAGCCTAGACAGAGATCAGCCCCAGCATTTT	CASSLDRDQPQHF
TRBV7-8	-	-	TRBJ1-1	TGTGCCAGCAGCTTGGGGCAGTTGAACACTGAAGCTTTCTTT	CASSLGQLNTEAFF
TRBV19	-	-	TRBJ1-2	TGTGCCACATTGGGGGACACCTTTCTCTACGGCTACACCTTC	CATLGDTFLYGYTF
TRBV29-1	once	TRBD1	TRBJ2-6	TGCAGCGTGGGGACAGGGACTTTCTCTGGGGCCAACGTCCTGACTTTC	CSVGTGTFSGANVLTF
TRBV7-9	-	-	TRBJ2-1	TGTGCCAGCAGCTTACTTGGTAGCACGAGGGAGCAGTTCTTC	CASSLLGSTREQFF
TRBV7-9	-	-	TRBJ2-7	TGTGCCAGCAGCACCTCCGTGGGTCAGGGGAGCTCCTACGAGCAGTACTTC	CASSTSVGQGSSYEQYF
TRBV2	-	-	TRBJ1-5	TGTGCCAGCACCCCCAGCGCAGGGGGCAATCAGCCCCAGCATTTT	CASTPSAGGNQPQHF
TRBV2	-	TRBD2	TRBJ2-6	TGTGCCAGCAGTGGGCGGGGGGGGTTCGGGGCCAACGTCCTGACTTTC	CASSGRGGFGANVLTF
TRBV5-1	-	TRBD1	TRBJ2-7	TGCGCCAGCAGCACCGGACAGGGGGTCCACGAGCAGTACTTC	CASSTGQGVHEQYF
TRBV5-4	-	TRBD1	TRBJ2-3	TGTGCCAGCAGCTGGGTTAGGACAGGGGCTACAGATACGCAGTATTTT	CASSWVRTGATDTQYF
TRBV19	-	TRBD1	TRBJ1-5	TGTGCCAGTAGGCCTACAAGACAGGGAAGTAATCAGCCCCAGCATTTT	CASRPTRQGSNQPQHF